This T cell receptor beta chain was captured in a study of sequential checkpoint blockade in melanoma. This CDR3 has 14 amino acids. Trimming removed 3 bases from V and 7 bases from J; junction bases left unmatched: 5. Germline CDR1 reads SEHNR; CDR2 reads FQNEAQ (reference sequence). This clone is medium-sized by share. This table comes from immunoSEQ multiplex PCR, and its TCRdb copy is limited to in-frame clones, with some not included. The table has under 20,000 clones, approximately 74% seen once. This sample's treatment: randomized to nivolumab then ipilimumab (arm A) or the reverse (arm B). The chain links TRBV7-9 to TRBJ2-7, with 11 bases matching TRBD1. Sample: CD8+ T cells sorted from blood (inferred from file names), taken from a patient given nivolumab and ipilimumab in sequence. The receptor was derived from a human donor with melanoma. The CDR3 is CASSLPGQGGEQYF. DNA for the CDR3: TGTGCCAGCAGCTTGCCGGGACAGGGGGGTGAGCAGTACTTC.